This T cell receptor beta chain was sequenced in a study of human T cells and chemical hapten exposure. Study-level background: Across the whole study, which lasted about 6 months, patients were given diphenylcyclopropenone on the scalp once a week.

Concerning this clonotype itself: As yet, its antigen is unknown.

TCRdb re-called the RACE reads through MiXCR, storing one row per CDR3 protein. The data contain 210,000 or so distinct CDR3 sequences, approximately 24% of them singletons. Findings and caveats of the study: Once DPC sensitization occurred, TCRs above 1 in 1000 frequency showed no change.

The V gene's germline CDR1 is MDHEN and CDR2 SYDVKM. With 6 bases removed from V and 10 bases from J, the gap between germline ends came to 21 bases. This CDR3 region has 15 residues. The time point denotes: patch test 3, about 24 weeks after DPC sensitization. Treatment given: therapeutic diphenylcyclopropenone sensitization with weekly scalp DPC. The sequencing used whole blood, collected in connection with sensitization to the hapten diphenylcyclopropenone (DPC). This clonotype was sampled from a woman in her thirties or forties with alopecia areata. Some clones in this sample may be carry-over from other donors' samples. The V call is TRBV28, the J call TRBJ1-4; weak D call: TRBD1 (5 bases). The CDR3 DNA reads TGTGCCAGCAGAAAGGCGGGGCAAGGGACGGTAAAACTGTTTTTT. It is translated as CASRKAGQGTVKLFF.